This T cell receptor beta chain was documented in a study of cytomegalovirus exposure and HLA in healthy donors. Broader study findings: In vitro checks showed that a few CMV-associated chains really do target CMV antigens. Only CMV serostatus was available as immune exposure information. Later analysis indicated greater clonal expansion among HLA-associated TCR beta chains than among equally common other chains.

Primers: 60 Vbeta forward and 13 Jbeta reverse. Profiled with immunoSEQ multiplex PCR; TCRdb holds only in-frame clones, not every one. The table shows about 200,000 clones, with roughly 76% occurring only once. As to this clone: Its antigen is not known.

From germline, CDR1 is LNHNV and CDR2 YYDKDF (reference sequence). V was clipped by 0 bases and J by 3 bases, with 9 bases between them. The CDR3 is 14 amino acids. The rearrangement joins TRBV15 to TRBJ2-7, with D tentatively TRBD1 (5 bases). The sample consisted of PBMCs. This TCR derives from a woman aged 25 to 39 in good health and CMV-seropositive. The CDR3 DNA is TGTGCCACCAGCAGAGATCAGCAGGGCTACGAGCAGTACTTC. Protein product: CATSRDQQGYEQYF.